These 16 T cell receptor beta chains were sequenced from one sample in a study of T cell responses to AZD1222 COVID-19 vaccine (dated by TCRdb to about 2021). The time point label on this specimen signifies: baseline before first vaccination. Libraries were built with the immunoSEQ multiplex PCR assay. This immuneACCESS table, as held by TCRdb, lists in-frame sequences with V and J called but not all clones. Of the missing ones, under half trace to an unresolved V gene in checked studies; the others have no known cause. The sample table contains some 61,000 clones; only one count was recorded for more than 75% of them. Around 15% of the sample belongs to the ten largest clones. The material was peripheral blood, obtained on day 0 of AZD1222 vaccination. The receptors stem from an adult in good health.

The chain carries TRBV9 and TRBJ1-2; a weak D match, TRBD1 (5 bases). This CDR3 contains 15 residues. Germline CDR1 is SGDLS and CDR2 is YYNGEE. The germline V and J ends were trimmed by 3 bases and 0 bases, with 12 bases remaining between them. CDR3 coding DNA: TGTGCCAGCAGCGCTGGACAACCTGCTAACTATGGCTACACCTTC. This gives the protein CASSAGQPANYGYTF.

The genes are TRBV28 and TRBJ1-1; 8 positions match TRBD1. The CDR3 runs 12 residues. CDR1 MDHEN and CDR2 SYDVKM come from the germline V gene. Germline trimming cut 6 bases from V and 7 bases from J; bases unmatched to any gene: 4. CDR3 region: CASRTGGNEAFF. CDR3 bases: TGTGCCAGCAGAACAGGGGGTAATGAAGCTTTCTTT.

The V call is TRBV11-3, the J call TRBJ2-1; TRBD1 matches 10 bases. Unmatched junction bases numbered 11, after V lost 5 bases and J lost 7 bases. The CDR3 sequence is 16 residues long. Germline CDR1 SGHNT, CDR2 YENEEA. DNA for the CDR3: TGTGCCAGCAGCGGGGACAGGGGTATGTCAGGGAATGAGCAGTTCTTC. It is translated as CASSGDRGMSGNEQFF.

The V call is TRBV11-2, the J call TRBJ1-1; TRBD1 aligns across 8 bases. Per germline, CDR1 SGHAT and CDR2 FQNNGV. V dropped 5 bases and J dropped 8; count of bases not matched to a gene: 7. CDR3 length: 13 residues. DNA of the CDR3: TGTGCCAGCAGCCCAACACAGGGGGTAGAAGCTTTCTTT. This encodes CASSPTQGVEAFF.

V usage is TRBV27 and J usage is TRBJ2-7; 8 bases align to TRBD2. J lost 3 bases, V lost 6 bases, and 10 bases had no gene match. Germline-derived CDR1 and CDR2 are MNHEY and SMNVEV (reference sequence). The CDR3 is 15 amino acids. CDR3 nucleotide sequence: TGTGCCAGCAGACCCGGGGCGGGAGGCCTCTACGAGCAGTACTTC. Protein: CASRPGAGGLYEQYF.

About this clone itself: One end of the junction varies from germline; a read error may be responsible. The chain combines TRBV2 with TRBJ2-7, with D perhaps TRBD1 (5 bases). The CDR3 is made up of 9 amino acids. Germline V gene lookup returns CDR1 SNHLY and CDR2 FYNNEI. CDR3 residues: CASSEEGPF. CDR3 nucleotides: TGTGCCAGCAGTGAAGAGGGGCCCTTC.

The chain links TRBV3-1 (or the pseudogene TRBV3-2) to TRBJ2-2; D possibly uses TRBD1 or TRBD2 (5 bases each). V lost 1 base, J lost 7 bases, and 13 bases lay in between. This CDR3 has 15 amino acids. Germline values: CDR1 LGHDT, CDR2 YNNKEL (reference sequence). CDR3 nucleotide sequence: TGTGCCAGCAGCCAAGCCGTTGGGGGTGGCGGGGAGCTGTTTTTT. This translates into CASSQAVGGGGELFF.

The V call is TRBV5-1, the J call TRBJ1-6; D not resolved. This CDR3 is built from 15 residues. The germline V gene encodes CDR1 SGHRS and CDR2 YFSETQ. V lost 0 bases and J lost 0, with 4 bases in between. This chain's CDR3 is CASSLVSSYNSPLHF. The CDR3 nucleotides are TGCGCCAGCAGCTTGGTGAGCTCCTATAATTCACCCCTCCACTTT.

CDR3 DNA sequence: TGTGCCAGCAGTGTACGGTATGGCTACACCTTC. This gives the protein CASSVRYGYTF. This rearrangement joins TRBV12-3 or TRBV12-4 to TRBJ1-2, with unresolved D. The germline V and J ends were trimmed by 5 bases and 5 bases, with 6 bases remaining between them. This CDR3 comprises 11 residues.

On this clone: One end of the junction fails to match germline, which may point to a read error. This chain connects TRBV7-7 to TRBJ2-7, with a tentative D call TRBD1 (6 bases). There are 17 residues in the CDR3. From germline, CDR1 is SSHAT and CDR2 FNYEAQ (reference sequence). CDR3: CASSLGDPGEGAYEQYF. The CDR3 DNA follows: TGTGCTAGCAGCTTAGGAGACCCAGGGGAAGGGGCCTACGAGCAGTACTTC.

The chain combines TRBV7-3 with TRBJ2-1, with TRBD2 identical over 9 bases. The CDR3 totals 15 residues. The junction had 5 bases not matched to a gene; V was cut back by 5 bases and J by 3 bases. Germline V lookup: CDR1 SGHTA, CDR2 FQGTGA. The CDR3 DNA sequence: TGTGCCAGCAGCCCGGGACTAGCAGGCTACAATGAGCAGTTCTTC. It translates to CASSPGLAGYNEQFF.

V is TRBV28 and J is TRBJ2-3; the D gene could be TRBD1 or TRBD2 (5 bases each). This CDR3 region has 19 residues. CDR1 is MDHEN, CDR2 SYDVKM, per germline. V was pared by 2 bases and J by 3 bases, with 24 bases between. CDR3 loop: CASSLLPGRSRGGTDTQYF. The CDR3 DNA reads as TGTGCCAGCAGTTTACTCCCTGGGAGATCTAGGGGTGGAACAGATACGCAGTATTTT.

CDR3 bases: TGTGCCAGCAGGGAAACAGGGACGAATTCACCCCTCCACTTT. This translates into CASRETGTNSPLHF. The gene calls are TRBV2 and TRBJ1-6, with D maybe TRBD1 (6 bases). There are 14 residues in the CDR3. Trimming removed 6 bases at V and 7 bases at J, with 13 bases between. CDR1 is SNHLY, CDR2 FYNNEI, per germline.

This chain links TRBV28 with TRBJ2-2; TRBD1 or TRBD2 may be the D gene (5 bases each). V lost 3 bases and J 3 bases, leaving 17 bases between the germline ends. The CDR3 totals 17 residues. The germline CDR1 and CDR2 sequences are MDHEN and SYDVKM. CDR3 sequence (DNA): TGTGCCAGCAGTTTTGCTGGGACCTCATGGGACACCGGGGAGCTGTTTTTT. Translating gives CASSFAGTSWDTGELFF.

This chain connects TRBV28 to TRBJ2-7; D possibly uses TRBD1 or TRBD2 (5 bases each). The CDR3 is 13 residues long. Germline V gene lookup returns CDR1 MDHEN and CDR2 SYDVKM. V was shortened by 6 bases and J by 13 bases, with 22 bases between the two germline ends. CDR3 sequence reads: CASRSTYGTASYF. The CDR3, as DNA: TGTGCCAGCAGGTCAACTTACGGGACCGCAAGCTACTTC.

This clone was detected once. V is TRBV27 and J is TRBJ1-2; 12 bases map to TRBD1. CDR3 size: 16 residues. Germline CDR1 reads MNHEY; CDR2 reads SMNVEV (reference sequence). V shed 1 base, J shed 3 bases, and the junction held 3 bases outside the gene matches. The CDR3 protein is CASSLWGQGADYGYTF. Here the CDR3 DNA reads TGTGCCAGCAGTTTATGGGGACAGGGGGCAGACTATGGCTACACCTTC.